The present TCR beta chain was sequenced within a study of spatial heterogeneity in lung cancer (dated by TCRdb to the late 2010s). The study in broad terms: Samples were obtained from around 72 patients with early-stage, untreated non-small cell lung cancer from the lung TRACERx cohort. Follow-up PBMC samples were sequenced whenever available, with a median time to follow-up of around two years after resection. Beta-chain transcripts were consistently detected in greater numbers than alpha-chain transcripts, which likely reflected higher beta-chain transcript abundance. In the raw uncorrected reads, each unique combination of TCR and UMI appeared on average more than ten times. The study quantitatively compared TCR alpha and beta repertoires across multiple tumor regions, matched nontumor lung and blood in non-small cell lung cancer. TCR repertoire features were related to nonsynonymous mutation counts determined by whole-exome sequencing of tumor tissue. Both alpha and beta chains were TCR-sequenced in approximately 200 tumor regions, 64 matched nontumor lung samples and 45 to 60 PBMC samples obtained at surgery. On the study overall, not on this receptor specifically: Confirming at a functional level the hypothesis that regional TCRs recognize regional mutations was considered to require additional single-cell paired TCR alpha and beta sequencing. Ubiquitous expanded tumor TCRs were detected in blood more often at tumor resection than at routine follow-up. Comparisons of baseline and follow-up blood repertoires included only approximately 14 patients.

This clonotype was observed a few times. This clone's antigen is unknown. No base quality values were provided; no much bigger clone lies one nucleotide off. Library prep was done by 5' RACE. Sequencing relied on a NextSeq 500. The TCR library protocol attached a unique molecular identifier to each TCR cDNA molecule to allow correction of PCR and sequencing errors. The original methods were these. Decombinator tools were used for TCR identification, UMI-based error correction and CDR3 extraction. Expanded TCRs were defined as those above a frequency of 2 per 1,000, corresponding to the top 1% of the tumor frequency distribution. Renyi diversity was computed with the R vegan package after each repertoire had been subsampled 100 times to 5,000 TCRs. CDR3 similarity networks were constructed using string-kernel similarity of amino acid triplets, with links drawn between CDR3s whose pairwise similarity was above 0.82. TCRdb ran its own pipeline on the public reads, namely fastp trimming at Q25 and MiXCR clone calling, and kept in-frame beta chains. Every distinct CDR3 protein forms one entry, paired with its most common genes and DNA. The V and J calls come from TCRdb's annotation, not from the publication. The sample table records about 94,000 distinct CDR3 sequences; 15% to 20% of these occur just once. The ten largest clones add up to 21% of the sample.

The label giving this sample's time point can be read as: blood at routine non-recurrence follow-up after resection. Without any cell sorting, TCR sequencing was performed on whole RNA extracted either from tumor and nontumor lung tissue or from cryopreserved PBMC samples. A patient was chosen for TCR sequencing only when enough RNA was available from at least two tumor regions. As encoded in the germline V gene, CDR1 is SGHVS while CDR2 is FNYEAQ. Cut back by 5 bases and 6 bases, the V and J ends lie 15 bases apart. Its CDR3 holds 14 amino acids, cysteine through phenylalanine. The entry retains the CDR3 DNA only, 42 bases that are in frame from base 1.

This clonotype was obtained from a male donor with early-stage non-small cell lung cancer. The chain employs TRBV7-6 and TRBJ2-3; matching of 6 bases hints at TRBD2 as the D gene. The starting material was PBMCs, obtained at follow-up. The CDR3 protein: CASSLRAAGDTQYF. The DNA sequence is TGTGCCAGCAGCCTCCGGGCCGCGGGGGATACGCAGTATTTT.